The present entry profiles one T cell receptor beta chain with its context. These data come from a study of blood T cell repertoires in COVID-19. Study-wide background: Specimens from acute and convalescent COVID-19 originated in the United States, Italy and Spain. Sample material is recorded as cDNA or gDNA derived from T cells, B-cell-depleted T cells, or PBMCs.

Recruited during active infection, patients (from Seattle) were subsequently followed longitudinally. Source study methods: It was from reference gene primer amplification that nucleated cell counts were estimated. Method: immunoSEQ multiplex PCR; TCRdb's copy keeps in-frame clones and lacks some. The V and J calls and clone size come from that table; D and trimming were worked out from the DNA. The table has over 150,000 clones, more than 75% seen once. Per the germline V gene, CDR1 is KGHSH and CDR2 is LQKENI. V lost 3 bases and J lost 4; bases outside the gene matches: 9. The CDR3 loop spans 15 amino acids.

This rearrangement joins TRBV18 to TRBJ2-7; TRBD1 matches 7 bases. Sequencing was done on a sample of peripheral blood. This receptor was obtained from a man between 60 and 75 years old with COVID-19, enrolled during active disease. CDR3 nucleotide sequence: TGTGCCAGCTCACCCCCGGGACAGCTACGTTACGAGCAGTACTTC. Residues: CASSPPGQLRYEQYF.